The 32 T cell receptor beta chains presented below share a single source sample, sequenced in a study of tumor-infiltrating lymphocytes in primary liver carcinoma. Researchers generated TCR beta cDNA from roughly 510 ng of total RNA, relying on a constant-region primer. Nested multiplex PCR, run for three rounds with slightly modified ARM-PCR, yielded TCR beta libraries. Use of TRBV1-TRBV30 forward primers with a C-beta reverse primer characterized the first two PCR rounds, which lasted 10 cycles each. MiXCR, applied by TCRdb to the multiplex PCR reads, yields one record per CDR3 protein. There are 300,000 to 400,000 distinct CDR3 sequences in the sample; 65% occur only once, and 9% lies in the top ten. Unsorted whole blood served as the source of blood RNA, and germline DNA was extracted as well. The material sequenced was peripheral blood. The receptors originated from a man between 35 and 55 years old with primary liver carcinoma and hepatitis B virus infection.

Notes on this clonotype: A read error may account for a junction end that differs from germline. The chain carries TRBV30 and TRBJ1-4; no clear D gene. This CDR3 has 14 residues. Germline lookup yields CDR1 GTSNPN and CDR2 SVGIG (reference sequence). The CDR3 DNA sequence: TGTGCCTGGAGTGTATACCGGTCCTCTGAAAGACTGTTTTTT. Its protein product is CAWSVYRSSERLFF. Full variable domain (remainder filled in from reference TRBV30 and TRBJ1-4): SQTIHQWPATLVQPVGSPLSLECTVEGTSNPNLYWYRQAAGRGLQLLFYSVGIGQISSEVPQNLSASRPQDRQFILSSKKLLLSDSGFYLCAWSVYRSSERLFFGSGTQLSVL.

By share, this clonotype counts as medium-sized (0.01 to 0.1%). The chain joins TRBV11-2 to TRBJ1-5; D gene ambiguous. V lost 5 bases and J lost 7, with 12 bases in between. CDR3 size: 13 residues. Germline V gives CDR1 SGHAT, CDR2 FQNNGV. The CDR3 nucleotides read TGTGCCAGCAGCGGGGATCCCGAACAGCCCCAGCATTTT. Protein: CASSGDPEQPQHF.

The chain uses TRBV11-1 and TRBJ2-1; D is unclear. Germline lookup yields CDR1 SGHAT and CDR2 FQDESV (reference sequence). Trimming took off 3 bases at V and 4 bases at J, with 10 bases between the two ends. CDR3 length: 14 residues. This chain's CDR3 is CASSFIGPYNEQFF. CDR3 nucleotides: TGTGCCAGCAGCTTTATCGGGCCGTACAATGAGCAGTTCTTC.

On this clonotype itself: The CDR3 does not close with the conserved phenylalanine or tryptophan, likely indicating a read error. The DNA of the CDR3 is TGTGCCAGCAGCCCAGCGGCAGCTCCCCTCTCCGAGCAGTACTTA. It specifies CASSPAAAPLSEQYL. The chain carries TRBV5-5 and TRBJ2-7, with a tentative D call TRBD2 (5 bases). The germline V and J ends were trimmed by 4 bases and 6 bases, with 20 bases remaining between them. This CDR3 comprises 15 residues. Germline CDR1 SGHKS, CDR2 YYEKEE (reference sequence).

This clonotype was seen at least ten times. The chain joins TRBV11-3 to TRBJ2-2; D ambiguous. This CDR3 region has 14 residues. The V gene lost 1 base and the J gene lost 4 bases, with 7 bases spanning the gap. The germline gives CDR1 SGHNT, CDR2 YENEEA. DNA for the CDR3: TGTGCCAGCAGCTTAGCCCAGAGCACCGGGGAGCTGTTTTTT. This sequence encodes CASSLAQSTGELFF.

A remark on this clonotype: A much larger clone lies one base from this, so it may be a read error. The rearrangement links TRBV5-4 to TRBJ2-3; D may be TRBD2 (5 bases). The V gene's germline CDR1 is SGHNT and CDR2 YYREEE (reference sequence). This CDR3 comprises 15 residues. CDR3 in DNA: TGTGCCAGCAGCTTGGATCAGCGGAGAGCAGATACGCAGTGTTTT. Amino acids: CASSLDQRRADTQCF.

A note on this clonotype: This clone may be a read error of a much larger clone one base away. The chain uses TRBV6-5 and TRBJ2-1; a weak D match, TRBD2 (5 bases). Germline V gene data show CDR1 as MNHEY and CDR2 as SVGAGI. V was trimmed by 4 bases and J by 4 bases, leaving 11 bases between them. The CDR3 spans 14 residues. CDR3 coding DNA: TGTGCCAGCAGTTCCGTCAGGAGGTACAATGAGCAGTTCTTC. This codes for CASSSVRRYNEQFF.

With respect to this clonotype: A read error may explain this, as a much larger clone is one base away. The chain carries TRBV6-1 and TRBJ1-6, with a tentative D call TRBD1 (6 bases). CDR3 length: 15 residues. Trimming left V 6 bases short and J 8 bases short, with 17 bases between. Looked up from germline, CDR1 is MNHNS and CDR2 is SASEGT. The CDR3 bases are TGTGCCAGCAGACTTGACGGACAGCAATATTCACCCCTCCACTTT. Amino acid sequence: CASRLDGQQYSPLHF.

This clonotype was counted once. At one end the junction does not follow the germline gene, possibly because of a read error. The chain links TRBV11-2 to TRBJ2-7; D is unclear. There are 11 residues in the CDR3. The germline gives CDR1 SGHAT, CDR2 FQNNGV. The CDR3: CVSSLTYERYF. CDR3 nucleotides: TGTGTCAGCAGCCTTACCTACGAGCGGTACTTC. The complete variable domain, with remaining parts taken from reference TRBV11-2 and TRBJ2-7, reads EAGVAQSPRYKIIEKRQSVAFWCNPISGHATLYWYQQILGQGPKLLIQFQNNGVVDDSQLPKDRFSAERLKGVDSTLKIQPAKLEDSAVYLCVSSLTYERYFGPGTRLTVT.

A remark on this clonotype: Compared with germline, one end of the junction differs, possibly owing to a read error. The V and J genes are TRBV29-1 and TRBJ2-2; possibly TRBD2 for D (5 bases). Germline assignment: CDR1 SQVTM and CDR2 ANQGSEA. CDR3 size: 13 residues. CDR3 in amino acids: CSADGRNTGEPFF. Here the CDR3 DNA reads TGCAGCGCTGATGGCAGGAACACCGGGGAGCCGTTTTTT.

Of note for this clonotype: An end of the junction differs from the germline gene, which may be a read error. The V call is TRBV7-3, the J call TRBJ1-6; 9 nucleotides agree with TRBD1. This CDR3 has 15 amino acids. Germline CDR1 is SGHTA and CDR2 is FQGTGA. Here the CDR3 reads CTSSLSGQGFSPLHF. Here the CDR3 DNA reads TGTACCAGCAGCTTATCCGGACAGGGGTTTTCACCCCTCCACTTT.

A word on this clonotype: Without the conserved terminal phenylalanine or tryptophan, this CDR3 likely stems from a read error. The chain joins TRBV11-2 to TRBJ2-1; D remains ambiguous. The CDR3 runs 13 residues. CDR1 and CDR2 (germline): SGHAT, FQNNGV. Here the CDR3 reads CACSFTRVNEQFL. For the CDR3, the DNA is TGTGCCTGCAGTTTCACAAGGGTCAATGAGCAGTTCCTC.

Note on this clonotype: This may come from a read error, since a much larger clone is one base off. The rearrangement uses TRBV6-5 and TRBJ1-1; weak D call: TRBD1 (5 bases). Germline V gene sequence: CDR1 MNHEY, CDR2 SVGAGI. The CDR3 totals 13 residues. Trimming cost V 5 bases and J 2 bases, with 9 bases left between them. The CDR3 sequence is CASSGDHNTEAFF. CDR3 in DNA: TGTGCCAGCAGTGGGGACCATAACACTGAAGCTTTCTTT.

A remark on this clonotype: Being one base from a much bigger clone, this may be a read error. This sequence joins TRBV6-1 and TRBJ1-5; D is perhaps TRBD1 (6 bases). The germline gives CDR1 MNHNS, CDR2 SASEGT. CDR3 length equals 13 residues. Trimming removed 11 bases at V and 6 bases at J, with 17 bases between. The CDR3 loop is CAASQGITQPQHF. The CDR3 DNA is TGTGCCGCGTCCCAGGGGATCACTCAGCCCCAGCATTTT.

Points on this clonotype: Since a much larger clone is just one base distant, this may be a read error. The rearrangement uses TRBV6-2 or TRBV6-3 and TRBJ2-3; tentatively, D is TRBD1 or TRBD2 (5 bases each). The CDR3 is 14 residues long. Between the trimmed V and J ends, which lost 8 bases and 6 bases, there was a span of 18 bases. The V gene's germline CDR1 is MNHEY and CDR2 SVGEGT. CDR3 nucleotide sequence: TGTGCCAGCGGTCCGGACCCCGAGGGGGATACGCAGTATTTT. Translation gives CASGPDPEGDTQYF.

This clonotype was detected many times. CDR3 nucleotide sequence: TGTGCCAGCAGTTATTCTACCCAGCGGGGCACTGAAGCTTTCTTT. It codes for CASSYSTQRGTEAFF. V is TRBV6-5 and J is TRBJ1-1; no definite D call. CDR1 is MNHEY and CDR2 is SVGAGI in the germline V gene. V was clipped by 3 bases and J by 4 bases, with 15 bases between them. The CDR3 runs 15 residues.

Comments on this clonotype: Given the absence of the conserved phenylalanine or tryptophan at the CDR3 end, a read error is likely. This rearrangement joins TRBV6-2 or TRBV6-3 to TRBJ2-1; TRBD2 might be the D (5 bases). Trimming removed 5 bases from V and 7 bases from J, with 15 bases in between. Looked up from germline, CDR1 is MNHEY and CDR2 is SVGEGT. The CDR3 extends over 14 amino acids. The CDR3 DNA reads TGTGCCAGCAGTCTTAGTGGGAGTCTAAATGAGCAGTTCCTC. Translation gives CASSLSGSLNEQFL.

To note about this clonotype: A junction end diverges from the germline sequence, so it may reflect a read error. This chain joins TRBV11-1 and TRBJ2-1, with D perhaps matching TRBD1 or TRBD2 (5 bases each). From germline, CDR1 is SGHAT and CDR2 FQDESV (reference sequence). CDR3 length equals 16 residues. This CDR3 reads CVSSSRGGGAYNEQFF. DNA of the CDR3: TGTGTCAGCAGCTCTAGGGGCGGAGGCGCCTACAATGAGCAGTTCTTC.

Points on this clonotype: A read error may explain this, as a much larger clone is one base away. The rearrangement joins TRBV6-5 to TRBJ2-4; TRBD2 agrees at 8 bases. Germline loops: CDR1 MNHEY, CDR2 SVGAGI. CDR3 length: 16 amino acids. The CDR3 reads CASSSLKSGSVNIHYF. The CDR3 bases are TGTGCCAGCAGTTCCCTCAAGAGCGGGAGTGTCAACATTCATTACTTC.

Details on this clonotype: The junction differs from germline at one of its ends, possibly a read error. The rearrangement joins TRBV6-1 to TRBJ2-7; 11 bases agree with TRBD2. CDR3 length equals 15 residues. Germline V gene data show CDR1 as MNHNS and CDR2 as SASEGT. In DNA form, the CDR3 reads TGTGCCAACAGTCCCCGGACTAGCGGGTTCTACGAGCAGTACTTC. Its translation: CANSPRTSGFYEQYF.

This clonotype appeared a single time. A much larger clone is a single base away; this may be a read error. The rearrangement joins TRBV29-1 to TRBJ2-7; D possibly corresponds to TRBD2 (5 bases). Germline CDR1 reads SQVTM; CDR2 reads ANQGSEA. CDR3 length equals 12 residues. The CDR3 region is CSVEVGNYGQYF. The CDR3 bases are TGCAGCGTTGAAGTCGGGAATTACGGGCAGTACTTC.

Note on this clonotype: Germline is not matched at one junction end, which may reflect a read error. The chain employs TRBV12-3 or TRBV12-4 and TRBJ2-5; 11 bases fit TRBD1. The CDR3 totals 15 residues. The CDR3, as DNA: TGTGCCAGCAGTTCCGGACAGGGGGCGAGAGAGACCCAGTGCTTC. Translating gives CASSSGQGARETQCF.

Comments on this clonotype: The final CDR3 position lacks the conserved phenylalanine or tryptophan, pointing to a likely read error. The rearrangement uses TRBV11-2 and TRBJ1-1, with D perhaps TRBD1 (5 bases). Trimming cost V 5 bases and J 4 bases, with 17 bases left between them. This CDR3 is 15 amino acids long. Germline CDR1 reads SGHAT; CDR2 reads FQNNGV. This chain's CDR3 is CASSRDGAKGTEAFI. The DNA of the CDR3 is TGTGCCAGCAGCCGAGACGGGGCTAAGGGCACTGAAGCTTTCATT.

This clonotype showed up many times. The CDR3 loop is CASSEKVRGIEQFF. CDR3 DNA sequence: TGTGCCAGCAGTGAAAAAGTTCGGGGGATTGAGCAGTTCTTC. The gene calls are TRBV6-1 and TRBJ2-1, with a possible D match to TRBD2 (6 bases). Deletions cut 2 bases from V and 9 bases from J, with 14 bases between. Germline assignment: CDR1 MNHNS and CDR2 SASEGT. This CDR3 comprises 14 residues.

V gene TRBV5-6 combines with J gene TRBJ2-1; TRBD2 matches at 11 bases. J was trimmed by 13 bases and V by 4 bases; bases with no gene match: 10. Per germline, CDR1 SGHDT and CDR2 YYEEEE. The CDR3 runs 14 residues. CDR3 in amino acids: CASSPGLAEDTQFF. In DNA, the CDR3 is TGTGCCAGCAGCCCGGGACTAGCGGAGGATACCCAGTTCTTC.

Regarding this clonotype: No conserved phenylalanine or tryptophan is present at the end of the CDR3, so a read error is the likely explanation. The rearrangement links TRBV4-3 to TRBJ2-5; D call uncertain. Trimming took off 0 bases at V and 1 base at J, with 9 bases between the two ends. The CDR3 runs to 15 residues. Germline CDR1 reads LGHNA; CDR2 reads YSLEER. In DNA, the CDR3 is TGCGCCAGCAGCCAAGACCAAGGTCCCCAAGAGACCCAGTACCTC. This encodes CASSQDQGPQETQYL.

Only a few counts were recorded for this clonotype. One end of the junction fails to match germline, which may point to a read error. The CDR3 DNA follows: TGCAGTGTCCAGGGACTAGCGGTCTACAATGTGCAGCTCTTC. Encoded protein: CSVQGLAVYNVQLF. The chain joins TRBV29-1 to TRBJ2-1; 11 bases align to TRBD2. The CDR3 sequence is 14 residues long. The germline V gene encodes CDR1 SQVTM and CDR2 ANQGSEA.

Note on this clonotype: Mismatch with germline at one junction end may stem from a read error. CDR3 DNA: TGCTGCGTTGAACCGGGTAATGAGCAGTTCTTC. Translating it yields CCVEPGNEQFF. The chain carries TRBV29-1 and TRBJ2-1, with D hard to call. CDR1 SQVTM and CDR2 ANQGSEA come from the germline V gene. The CDR3 runs 11 residues.

With regard to this clonotype: At one of its ends the junction is not consistent with the germline gene, which may arise from a read error. This rearrangement joins TRBV11-1 to TRBJ2-2, with D maybe TRBD2 (5 bases). Germline CDR1 reads SGHAT; CDR2 reads FQDESV (reference sequence). The CDR3 contains 13 residues. As DNA, the CDR3 is TGTGCCAGAAGCTTGGAGGAAACCGGGGAGCTCTTTTTT. Translation gives CARSLEETGELFF.

This clonotype was observed once. One end of the junction varies from germline; a read error may be responsible. CDR3 coding DNA: TGTGCCAGCAGCTTGCCGTTCGGGACTAGCGGGACCGGGGAGCTGCTTTTT. Amino acid sequence: CASSLPFGTSGTGELLF. The V and J genes are TRBV5-5 and TRBJ2-2; 13 positions agree with TRBD2. Germline V gives CDR1 SGHKS, CDR2 YYEKEE (reference sequence). CDR3 length equals 17 residues. Based on the CDR3 plus reference TRBV5-5 and TRBJ2-2, the full variable domain is DAGVTQSPTHLIKTRGQQVTLRCSPISGHKSVSWYQQVLGQGPQFIFQYYEKEERGRGNFPDRFSARQFPNYSSELNVNALLLGDSALYLCASSLPFGTSGTGELLFGEGSRLTVL.

To note about this clonotype: No conserved phenylalanine or tryptophan ends this CDR3, so it is likely a read error. This chain links TRBV6-2 or TRBV6-3 with TRBJ2-1, with 9 bases lining up with TRBD2. Unmatched junction bases numbered 19, after V lost 7 bases and J lost 0 bases. The germline gives CDR1 MNHEY, CDR2 SVGEGT. This CDR3 is built from 20 residues. Written as DNA, the CDR3 is TGTGCCAGCAATTATCTCGGGGCTAGCGGGATTAGGAGCTCCTACAATGAGCAGTTCCTC. Encoded protein: CASNYLGASGIRSSYNEQFL.

This sequence joins TRBV13 and TRBJ2-5, with D tentatively TRBD2 (6 bases). Trimming left V 5 bases short and J 0 bases short, with 16 bases between. Germline values: CDR1 PRHDT, CDR2 FYEKMQ (reference sequence). The CDR3 spans 16 residues. CDR3 nucleotides: TGTGCCAGCAGCCGCCCTCCGGGGGACTACCAAGAGACCCAGTACTTC. Protein product: CASSRPPGDYQETQYF.